This is a list of T cell receptor beta chains from one sample in a study of cytomegalovirus exposure and HLA in healthy donors. Libraries were prepared by immunoSEQ multiplex PCR; TCRdb keeps only in-frame clonotypes and omits some of them. The table includes about 200,000 clones, about four fifths detected once. The sample taken for sequencing was PBMCs. All receptors come from a girl between 5 and 17 years old in good health and CMV-seropositive. CDR3s include the opening cysteine and the closing phenylalanine or tryptophan. The order of the fields is V gene, J gene, CDR3 length, CDR3 protein.

>TRBV7-6|TRBJ2-5|17
CASSSSRLAGGQETQYF
>TRBV7-9|TRBJ2-5|14
CASRRGAAMETQYF
>TRBV4-1|TRBJ1-5|14
CASSQDGIGQPQHF
>TRBV6-5|TRBJ1-2|13
CASIHPAGGGYTF
>TRBV9|TRBJ2-3|13
CASSAQALDTQYF
>TRBV5-1|TRBJ1-1|11
CASSPGGLAFF
>TRBV5-6|TRBJ2-1|16
CASSYRTSGGVNEQFF
>TRBV5-6|TRBJ2-5|15
CASSSPGEVEETQYF
>TRBV21-1|TRBJ2-3|18
CASSTLTSGGAHADTQYF
>TRBV12-5|TRBJ1-5|18
CASGLVTGGEGKGQPQHF
>TRBV11-2|TRBJ1-1|13
CASRSGTLTEAFF
>TRBV4-2|TRBJ2-3|19
CASSQDRSVAGPSTDTQYF
>TRBV11-2|TRBJ1-1|14
CASSRGTANTEAFF
>TRBV27|TRBJ2-7|13
CASSVRGLYEQYF
>TRBV29-1|TRBJ2-7|11
CSVGALYEQYF
>TRBV6-5|TRBJ1-1|13
CASSRGRHTEAFF
>TRBV19|TRBJ1-2|15
CASSTNRGRFYGYTF
>TRBV28|TRBJ2-3|12
CASSPRTDTQYF
>TRBV6-1|TRBJ2-7|14
CASSEAGRAAEQYF
>TRBV27|TRBJ1-2|15
CASSPNAGQRGGYTF
>TRBV4-3|TRBJ1-2|15
CASSQGGQGGYGYTF
>TRBV5-6|TRBJ1-1|17
CASSYTGGGWMNTEAFF
>TRBV15|TRBJ2-7|16
CATSRVRGPGSDEQYF
>TRBV5-1|TRBJ2-7|12
CASGQGSYEQYF
>TRBV5-1|TRBJ2-7|13
CASQGTGEGEQYF
>TRBV7-8|TRBJ2-7|16
CASSPLDRVESYEQYF
>TRBV29-1|TRBJ1-2|13
CSADGGANYGYTF
>TRBV4-3|TRBJ1-5|16
CASSQDPAGPNQPQHF
>TRBV5-6|TRBJ1-5|16
CASSLGPGGPNQPQHF
>TRBV5-5|TRBJ2-2|14
CASSQGQGNGELFF
>TRBV2|TRBJ1-5|15
CASRKGAGDNQPQHF
>TRBV6-5|TRBJ1-4|15
CASSYLGLPNEKLFF
>TRBV5-6|TRBJ2-3|15
CASSLAGDFADTQYF
>TRBV9|TRBJ2-5|19
CASSVGLSAGGQDQETQYF
>TRBV10-3|TRBJ2-1|15
CAISESTASGNEQFF
>TRBV9|TRBJ2-1|15
CASSVGTGLYNEQFF
>TRBV15|TRBJ2-7|14
CATSSYEQVDEQYF
>TRBV7-2|TRBJ2-1|14
CASRAGGNYNEQFF
>TRBV29-1|TRBJ1-3|13
CSARDSKGNTIYF
>TRBV2|TRBJ2-7|16
CAGSEEGLAGGYEQYF
>TRBV5-6|TRBJ2-7|14
CASSQIAGYYEQYF
>TRBV28|TRBJ2-3|15
CASSSSGGVTDTQYF
>TRBV7-2|TRBJ2-3|13
CASSFQYTDTQYF
>TRBV5-1|TRBJ1-3|17
CASSADHTGFGGNTIYF
>TRBV28|TRBJ1-5|15
CASSTAGVGNQPQHF
>TRBV5-1|TRBJ2-3|15
CASSLGQGFTDTQYF
>TRBV18|TRBJ1-4|16
CASSPTWTGQNEKLFF
>TRBV7-6|TRBJ2-5|16
CASSLGSGGVGETQYF
>TRBV6-1|TRBJ1-1|14
CASTLGGADTEAFF
>TRBV6-6|TRBJ2-1|16
CASSEGLAVSYNEQFF
>TRBV7-6|TRBJ2-1|13
CASSSDRGNEQFF
>TRBV25-1|TRBJ2-3|14
CASSVGQGTDTQYF
>TRBV5-4|TRBJ2-3|15
CASSLLERFTDTQYF